This TCR beta chain emerged from a study of cytomegalovirus exposure and HLA in healthy donors. Study results and limitations: The study put 160 or so TCR beta chains on its list as cytomegalovirus-associated. In vitro testing confirmed a few CMV-associated chains as specific for CMV antigens. Subsequent analysis found a tendency for first-cohort TCR clusters to co-occur within the 120 or so validation repertoires.

The donors were members of the validation cohort, which comprised 120 subjects and was separate from the first cohort of 600 to 850 subjects. Turning to this clone: What it binds is not known.

Clones were read by immunoSEQ multiplex PCR, and TCRdb kept only the in-frame ones, dropping some. Here the sample spans approximately 110,000 clones, more than 70% being singletons. Sequenced input: PBMCs. This clonotype was sampled from a woman in her late teens or twenties in good health and CMV-seronegative.

CDR3 region: CASSFQATTSNQPQHF. CDR3 nucleotides: TGTGCCAGCAGCTTCCAGGCTACCACTAGCAATCAGCCCCAGCATTTT. The V call is TRBV7-2, the J call TRBJ1-5; D is ambiguous. Germline CDR1 SGHTA, CDR2 FQGNSA. The germline V and J ends were trimmed by 3 bases and 0 bases, with 12 bases remaining between them. The CDR3 extends over 16 amino acids.